This T cell receptor beta chain was recovered during a study of identifying expanded T cells in peripheral blood (dated by TCRdb to the late 2010s). With regard to the full study: Technical replicates were generated by sequencing separate aliquots of the same genomic DNA pool, and four replicates were compared pairwise. Study-level results and caveats: Variance in clone template counts between approximately 2-week samples significantly increased with total template count across all healthy donors. The authors expected that biological variance in healthy repertoires might rise further over much longer intervals, such as months to years. The binomial model flagged roughly 1.1 differentially abundant clones between technical replicates, compared with roughly 15 over about 2 weeks and 19 to 20 over approximately four weeks. Across all healthy-donor time intervals, the beta-binomial model significantly lowered both the number of clones called differentially abundant and the false-positive rate.

No immune events, such as infections, were documented for the healthy donors during the collection period. Healthy-donor blood repertoires served as a training cohort to calibrate time-dependent variance in a beta-binomial model of T-cell clone differential abundance. The training cohort was composed of approximately ten healthy donors, 3 female and 7 male. An age range of roughly 29 to 65 years, with an average of 43 years, was recorded for the donors. Whole blood was collected from each healthy donor at three time points spaced two weeks apart and obtained from a commercial supplier. For immunosequencing, genomic DNA was extracted from whole blood that had not been sorted. V is cut by 4 bases and J by 0 bases, and the space between the germline ends is 10 bases. Reading from cysteine to phenylalanine, the CDR3 counts 14 amino acids. Left in the record is the CDR3 DNA by itself, 42 bases read in frame from the first base. The CDR1 and CDR2 encoded by the germline V gene are SGDLS and YYNGEE.

With regard to this clone: Its binding antigen is unknown. No clone much larger than this one lies a single base away; base qualities are absent.

The immunoSEQ Assay, which uses bias-controlled multiplex PCR amplification of genomic DNA, was used to profile TCRbeta CDR3 regions. As for how the authors treated the data: The absolute abundance of each unique TCRbeta CDR3 region was quantified after sequences were collapsed and filtered. Differential abundance was assessed using a binomial (Fisher-equivalent) model and a beta-binomial model in which time-dependent variance fitted from healthy donors was added. Clones with fewer than 5 combined templates were excluded, and clones with Benjamini-Hochberg FDR below 0.01 were called differentially abundant. In the beta-binomial model, variance was expressed as a function of the total template count across the two samples, in the form v = (b*log(k)+a)^2. TCRdb carries this immuneACCESS record with in-frame sequences only. Its versions omit some clonotypes, under half of them owing to an unresolved V gene in the studies checked, with the rest unexplained. Clonal size and the V and J genes are those of that table, whereas D and trimming came from the DNA. Here the sample has approximately 120,000 clones; roughly nine tenths occur a single time. The top ten clonotypes cover around 8.3% of the sample.

Sample: blood. Recombination connected TRBV9 to TRBJ1-1; no D gene can be assigned with confidence. This TCR derives from a person aged 18-70 years in good health. The CDR3 region: CASSLYGMNTEAFF. The sequenced DNA: TGTGCCAGCAGCCTCTACGGAATGAACACTGAAGCTTTCTTT.